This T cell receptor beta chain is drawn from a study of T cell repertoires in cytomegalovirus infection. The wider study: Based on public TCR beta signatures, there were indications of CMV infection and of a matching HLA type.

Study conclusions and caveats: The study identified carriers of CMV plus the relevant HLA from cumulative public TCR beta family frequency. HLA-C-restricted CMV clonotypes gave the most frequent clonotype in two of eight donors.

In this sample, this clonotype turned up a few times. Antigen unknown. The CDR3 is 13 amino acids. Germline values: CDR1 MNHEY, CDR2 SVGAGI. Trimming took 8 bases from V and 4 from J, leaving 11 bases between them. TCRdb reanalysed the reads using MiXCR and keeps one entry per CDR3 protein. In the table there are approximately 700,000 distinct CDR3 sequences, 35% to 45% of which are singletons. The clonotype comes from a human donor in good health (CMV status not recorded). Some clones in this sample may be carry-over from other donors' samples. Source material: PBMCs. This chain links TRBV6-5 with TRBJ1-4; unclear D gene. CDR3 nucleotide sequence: TGTGCCAGCCGCGGGCTCGATAATGAAAAACTGTTTTTT. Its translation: CASRGLDNEKLFF.